Below, one T cell receptor beta chain is given with its context. The target of this receptor is not known. There are no base qualities to consult, and no much larger clone falls within one base. Collaborating institutions collected whole blood in K2EDTA tubes following their own protocols. For TCRbeta analysis, collaborators shipped samples as frozen whole blood, isolated PBMCs, or DNA extracted from either of those sample types. The sample comes from a study of blood T cell repertoires in COVID-19 (dated by TCRdb to 2020 to 2021). Study-level background: Samples from collaborators originated in the United States, Italy and Spain and spanned both the acute and convalescent phases of COVID-19. The prospective study material was composed of cDNA or gDNA derived from T cells, B-cell-depleted T cells, or PBMCs. Subjects who had been exposed to COVID-19, were actively infected with it, or had recovered from it provided the deeply sampled blood TCRbeta repertoires that made up the dataset. The repertoires were released in a freely available public database intended as a resource for research on the immune response to SARS-CoV-2. Samples were obtained from the ongoing ImmuneRACE study (first 160 participants) and from some 1,300 subjects provided by 6 global collaborators. Where available, HLA class I and class II types were taken from metadata supplied by the sample provider and were not determined by assay-based typing. The sample metadata nearly always contained a de-identified subject ID, COVID-19 status, age in years and sex. What the authors observed across the whole study: Clinical and demographic metadata were provided uncurated, with the amount varying by source and participant.

TCRbeta CDR3 regions were amplified from genomic DNA by means of the immunoSEQ Assay, a bias-controlled multiplex PCR. Under the source paper's analysis protocol: Within the assay, amplification of reference gene primers was used to estimate how many nucleated cells each sample contained. To quantify the absolute abundance of each unique TCRbeta CDR3 rearrangement, sequence reads were collapsed and filtered. Productive Simpson clonality was computed per sample as the square root of Simpson's diversity index over productive rearrangements. The table comes from immuneACCESS by way of TCRdb, which keeps in-frame sequences with V and J called. Part of the clones is missing from these tables; in studies checked, under half for an unresolved V gene and the rest for unknown reasons. Clone size and V and J calls were adopted from that table, with D and trimming inferred from the DNA. For this sample there are around 80,000 clones; over 70% appear just once. 5.7% of the sample goes to the ten largest clones.

CDR1 and CDR2 were assigned from the germline V gene as SGHAT and FQNNGV. From cysteine to phenylalanine, the CDR3 is 16 amino acids long. Of all the DNA, just the CDR3 is kept, 48 bases in frame from base 1. From V the trimming removes 6 bases and from J it removes 2 bases, while the gene matches leave 10 bases of the junction unaccounted for. The sequence links TRBV11-2 to TRBJ2-5, with TRBD1 identical over 9 junction bases. The source is a man in his fifties or sixties with active or convalescent COVID-19. The specimen sequenced was peripheral blood. The CDR3 protein: CASSRGPGQGQETQYF. In nucleotide form, the sequence is TGTGCCAGCAGTCGGGGACCGGGACAGGGACAAGAGACCCAGTACTTC.